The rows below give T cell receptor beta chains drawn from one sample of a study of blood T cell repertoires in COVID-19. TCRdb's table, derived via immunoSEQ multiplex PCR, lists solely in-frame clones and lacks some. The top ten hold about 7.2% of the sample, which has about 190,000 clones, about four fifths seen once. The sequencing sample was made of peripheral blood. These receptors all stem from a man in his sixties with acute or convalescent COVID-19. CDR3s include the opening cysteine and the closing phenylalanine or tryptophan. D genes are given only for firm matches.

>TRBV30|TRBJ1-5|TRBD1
CAWNRQGASQPQHF
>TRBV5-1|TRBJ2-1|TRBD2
CASSIQTSGSYNEQFF
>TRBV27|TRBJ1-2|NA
CASSLSPGVEYGYTF
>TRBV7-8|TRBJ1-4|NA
CASSLARYQSATNEKLFF
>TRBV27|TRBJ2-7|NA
CASSPGVGVEQYF
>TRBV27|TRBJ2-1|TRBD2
CASSPAGEGPNEQFF
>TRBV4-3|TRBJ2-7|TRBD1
CASSQELTGSSYEQYF
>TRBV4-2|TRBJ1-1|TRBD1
CASSQEMDRVTEAFF
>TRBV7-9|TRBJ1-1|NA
CASSAQGDTEAFF
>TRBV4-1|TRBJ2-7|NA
CASSLMGAGEPTMEQYF
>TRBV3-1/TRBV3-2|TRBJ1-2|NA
CASSQDGGNYGYTF
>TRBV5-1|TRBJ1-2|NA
CASSLGSQGAGGYTF
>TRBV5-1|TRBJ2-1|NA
CASSFGEFNEQFF
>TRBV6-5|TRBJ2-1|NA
CASRLAGRDYNEQFF
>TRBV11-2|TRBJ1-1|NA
CASSEQRGEAFF
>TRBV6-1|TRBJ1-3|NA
CASSERRDALGNTIYF
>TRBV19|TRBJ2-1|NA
CASSRGVGREYEQFF
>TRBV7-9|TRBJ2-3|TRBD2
CASSFGTSDHDTQYF
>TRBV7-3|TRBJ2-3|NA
CASSLGTTYTDTQYF
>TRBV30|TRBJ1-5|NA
CAWSFDTSQPQHF
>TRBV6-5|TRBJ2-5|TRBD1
CASSPTGGGETQYF
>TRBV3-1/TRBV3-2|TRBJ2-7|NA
CASSQGGVGEQYF
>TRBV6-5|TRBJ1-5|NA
CASSYSGGNQPQHF
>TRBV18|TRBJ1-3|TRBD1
CASSPSIDRGSGNTIYF
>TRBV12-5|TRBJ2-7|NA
CASGLVEAWVQWNYEQYF
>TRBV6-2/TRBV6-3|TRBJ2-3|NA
CASSYGPWQYF
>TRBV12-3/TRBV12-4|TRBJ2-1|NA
CASSLALEQFF
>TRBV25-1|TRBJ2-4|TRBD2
CASRTSGSVSMWYF
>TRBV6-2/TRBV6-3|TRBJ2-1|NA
CASSQVLRGWGEQFF
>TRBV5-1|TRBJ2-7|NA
CASSTGLPSSYEQYF
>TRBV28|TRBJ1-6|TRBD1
CASSLNVRQGASPLHF
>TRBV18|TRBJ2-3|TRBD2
CASSPLAGSTDTQYF
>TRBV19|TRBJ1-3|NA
CASSPIRARVSGNTIYF
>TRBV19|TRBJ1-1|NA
CASGNRDEFAEAFF
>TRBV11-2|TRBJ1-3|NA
CASTPSSGNTIYF